A single sample gave rise to the 4 T cell receptor beta chains below, sequenced in a study of a mutant IDH1 vaccine in newly diagnosed glioma. Time point meaning: week 11, during vaccination. Every vaccination contained 300 ug of the mutant IDH1 20-mer peptide and was paired with topical imiquimod. These TCRs are of unknown antigen specificity. TCRdb keeps only in-frame clones here, not all; method: immunoSEQ multiplex PCR. The sample has some 130,000 clones; roughly 77% are singletons. The sample in question was PBMCs, obtained from a glioma patient whose treatment included an IDH1 peptide vaccine. These receptors were obtained from a middle-aged man with glioma.

The rearrangement joins TRBV5-4 to TRBJ2-1; 10 bases align to TRBD2. The CDR3 is 16 amino acids. Trimming cost V 0 bases and J 6 bases; bases outside gene matches: 6. Germline V gene lookup returns CDR1 SGHNT and CDR2 YYREEE (reference sequence). CDR3 sequence (DNA): TGTGCCAGCAGCTTGGCCGGAGCTAGCGGGAGCAATGAGCAGTTCTTC. It yields the protein CASSLAGASGSNEQFF.

This chain connects TRBV5-1 to TRBJ2-3; D uncertain. The ends were cut back, 0 bases at V and 6 bases at J, with 14 bases in the middle. CDR1 and CDR2 from the germline V gene are SGHRS and YFSETQ. The CDR3 has 15 amino acids. The CDR3 nucleotides are TGCGCCAGCAGCTTGGCCCAGACCTCACTTGATACGCAGTATTTT. Translated, it gives CASSLAQTSLDTQYF.

This clone was seen only once. The chain joins TRBV7-8 to TRBJ1-5; D unresolved. Germline V gene sequence: CDR1 SGHVS, CDR2 FQNEAQ. CDR3 length equals 15 residues. V was shortened by 3 bases and J by 6 bases, with 15 bases between the two germline ends. In DNA form, the CDR3 reads TGTGCCAGCAGCTTCGGGATGGGAGAAACTCAGCCCCAGCATTTT. It translates to CASSFGMGETQPQHF.

The chain has TRBV4-3 and TRBJ1-6; D unresolved. Germline-derived CDR1 and CDR2 are LGHNA and YSLEER. V was cut by 8 bases and J by 0 bases, with 5 bases left in between. The CDR3 loop spans 13 amino acids. The CDR3: CASSGSYNSPLHF. Here the CDR3 DNA reads TGCGCCAGCTCCGGCTCCTATAATTCACCCCTCCACTTT.